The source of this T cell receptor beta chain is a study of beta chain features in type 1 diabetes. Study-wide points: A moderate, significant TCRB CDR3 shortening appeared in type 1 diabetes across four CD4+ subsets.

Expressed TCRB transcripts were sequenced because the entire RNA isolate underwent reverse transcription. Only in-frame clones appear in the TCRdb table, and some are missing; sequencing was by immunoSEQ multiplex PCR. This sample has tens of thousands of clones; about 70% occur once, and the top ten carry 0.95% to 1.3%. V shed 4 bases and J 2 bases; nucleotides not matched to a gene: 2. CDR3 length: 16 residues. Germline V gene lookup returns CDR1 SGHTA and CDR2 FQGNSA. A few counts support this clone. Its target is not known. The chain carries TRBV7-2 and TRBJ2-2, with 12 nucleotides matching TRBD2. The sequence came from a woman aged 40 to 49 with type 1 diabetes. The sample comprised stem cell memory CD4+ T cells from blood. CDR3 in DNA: TGTGCCAGCAGCTCTGGACTAGCGGGAAACACCGGGGAGCTGTTTTTT. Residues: CASSSGLAGNTGELFF. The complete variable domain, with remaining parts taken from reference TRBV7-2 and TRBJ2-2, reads GAGVSQSPSNKVTEKGKDVELRCDPISGHTALYWYRQSLGQGLEFLIYFQGNSAPDKSGLPSDRFSAERTGGSVSTLTIQRTQQEDSAVYLCASSSGLAGNTGELFFGEGSRLTVL.